This TCR beta chain was retrieved from a study of low-dose radiotherapy and immunotherapy resistance in tumors. Overall study context: Treatment consisted of nivolumab 240 mg every two weeks and ipilimumab 1 mg/kg every six weeks, given intravenously to patients. For four cycles from cycle 1 day 1, patients took 300 mg oral aspirin daily.

This clonotype was seen ten or more times. Time point defined: before trial treatment. Nivolumab, ipilimumab, aspirin, low-dose cyclophosphamide and low-dose radiotherapy were given to donors. Germline V gene data show CDR1 as SGHAT and CDR2 as FQNNGV. The CDR3 is made up of 12 amino acids. The V end lost 1 base, the J end lost 2 bases, and 0 bases lay between the germline ends. Primers targeting TRAV and TRBV primed first-strand cDNA, covering alpha and beta chains. TCRs underwent 20 PCR cycles of amplification with a constant-region primer and V-primer adapter. After the mRNA was isolated, it was amplified using in vitro transcription. From the reads, TCRdb called clonotypes with MiXCR, one entry per CDR3 protein. The sample comprises tens of thousands of distinct CDR3 sequences, about 18% of which are singletons, and approximately 2.8% rests with the top ten.

This sample comprised PBMCs, obtained before treatment. The sequence derives from a male donor with prostate cancer. The chain has TRBV11-2 and TRBJ1-3; D gene uncertain. CDR3: CASSLAGNTIYF. The CDR3 DNA follows: TGTGCCAGCAGCTTAGCTGGAAACACCATATATTTT.